This T cell receptor (beta chain) was captured in a study of radiotherapy plus CTLA-4 blockade in lung cancer. Clones were read by immunoSEQ multiplex PCR, and TCRdb kept only the in-frame ones, dropping some. This table holds 65,000 to 100,000 clones, roughly four fifths found once. This clone was observed once. This CDR3 region has 16 residues. The germline V gene has CDR1 SGHVS and CDR2 FNYEAQ. V lost 4 bases, J lost 0 bases, and 15 bases lay in between. This clonotype was obtained from a human donor with non-small cell lung cancer who had stable disease on radiotherapy plus ipilimumab. The chain links TRBV7-6 to TRBJ1-1; maybe TRBD1 (5 bases). Sequencing was performed on peripheral blood, taken from a patient treated with radiotherapy plus ipilimumab. CDR3 residues: CASSSSAGLMNTEAFF. The CDR3 nucleotides read TGTGCCAGCAGCTCGTCAGCGGGACTTATGAACACTGAAGCTTTCTTT.